This entry describes one T cell receptor (beta chain). Priming with a constant-region primer yielded TCR beta cDNA from about 500 ng total RNA. A slightly modified ARM-PCR protocol with three nested multiplex PCR rounds produced these TCR beta libraries. Running roughly 10 cycles apiece, the first two PCR rounds relied on TRBV1-TRBV30 forward primers together with a C-beta reverse primer. TCRdb itself ran the multiplex PCR reads through MiXCR, one entry per CDR3 protein. The table has 250,000 to 350,000 distinct CDR3 sequences, approximately 54% seen once. This sample is drawn from a study of tumor-infiltrating lymphocytes in primary liver carcinoma. Unsorted whole blood yielded blood RNA, and germline DNA was extracted as well. Patients had chronic HBV infection and were treatment-naive. Per germline, CDR1 WNHNN and CDR2 SYGVQD (reference sequence). V was cut by 10 bases and J by 11 bases, with 12 bases left in between. The CDR3 is 9 amino acids.

This chain connects TRBV10-1 to TRBJ2-7; no firm D call. The sample was peripheral blood. The clonotype comes from a woman in her thirties with primary liver carcinoma and hepatitis B virus infection. This CDR3 reads CAINPDEYF. The DNA of the CDR3 is TGCGCCATCAATCCCGACGAGTACTTC.